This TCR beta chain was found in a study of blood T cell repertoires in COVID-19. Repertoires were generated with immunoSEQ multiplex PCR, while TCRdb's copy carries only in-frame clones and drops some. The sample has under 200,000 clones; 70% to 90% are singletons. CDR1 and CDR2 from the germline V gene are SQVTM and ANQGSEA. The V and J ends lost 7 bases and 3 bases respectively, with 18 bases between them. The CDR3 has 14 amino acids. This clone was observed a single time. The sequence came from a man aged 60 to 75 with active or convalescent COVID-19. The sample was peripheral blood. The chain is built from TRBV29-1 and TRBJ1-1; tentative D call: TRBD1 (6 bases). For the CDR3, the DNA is TGCAGCGCTCAATACGGGGAGGGGGACACTGAAGCTTTCTTT. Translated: CSAQYGEGDTEAFF.